A selection of T cell receptor beta chains follows, all from one sample in a study of T cell responses to AZD1222 COVID-19 vaccine. The method was immunoSEQ multiplex PCR; TCRdb's version includes in-frame clones alone and lacks a portion of them. The sample lists approximately 110,000 clones; roughly 90% were seen once. The source material was peripheral blood, sampled on day 0 of AZD1222 vaccination. Every receptor here comes from an adult in good health. CDR3s include the opening cysteine and the closing phenylalanine or tryptophan. D genes are given only for firm matches. Rows give clone size only sometimes, using once, few, many, or a class for an expanded clone.

TRBJ2-3 . TRBV18 . CASSGGPGADTQYF TGTGCCAGCTCCGGGGGCCCGGGAGCAGATACGCAGTATTTT
TRBJ2-7 few TRBV7-3 TRBD2 CASSLTSGRAQHEQYF TGTGCCAGCAGCTTGACTAGCGGGAGGGCCCAACACGAGCAGTACTTC
TRBJ2-7 . TRBV18 . CASSPTRDTSYEQYF TGTGCCAGCTCACCAACACGGGACACCTCCTACGAGCAGTACTTC
TRBJ1-6 once TRBV6-2/TRBV6-3 . CASSSYSAGSSPLHF TGTGCCAGCAGTTCGTACAGCGCGGGGAGTTCACCCCTCCACTTT
TRBJ1-2 . TRBV9 . CASSTPGVSYGYTF TGTGCCAGCAGCACTCCGGGAGTCTCCTATGGCTACACCTTC
TRBJ1-6 . TRBV30 . CAWSLPDRGNSPLHF TGTGCCTGGAGTCTTCCCGACAGAGGGAATTCACCCCTCCACTTT
TRBJ1-2 . TRBV7-8 . CASSLDWTPRGGYTF TGTGCCAGCAGCTTAGATTGGACTCCAAGGGGTGGCTACACCTTC
TRBJ2-1 . TRBV6-2/TRBV6-3 TRBD2 CASSYSQRDHNEQFF TGTGCCAGCAGTTACTCCCAGCGGGACCACAATGAGCAGTTCTTC
TRBJ2-2 . TRBV13 . CASSRSTGELFF TGTGCCAGCAGCCGATCCACCGGGGAGCTGTTTTTT
TRBJ2-3 . TRBV5-1 . CASSLKPPTPGSTDTQYF TGCGCCAGCAGCTTGAAGCCCCCTACCCCGGGGAGCACAGATACGCAGTATTTT
TRBJ1-2 . TRBV5-8 . CASSLAGGRNYGYTF TGTGCCAGCAGCTTGGCCGGGGGGCGCAACTATGGCTACACCTTC
TRBJ2-5 . TRBV6-5 . CASSYSSGAQETQYF TGTGCCAGCAGTTACTCGAGCGGCGCCCAAGAGACCCAGTACTTC
TRBJ1-3 . TRBV6-1 . CASSDGPSSGNTIYF TGTGCCAGCAGTGACGGGCCGAGCTCTGGAAACACCATATATTTT
TRBJ1-1 . TRBV7-9 . CASSRHREGVEAFF TGTGCCAGCAGCAGACACAGGGAAGGCGTTGAAGCTTTCTTT
TRBJ1-5 . TRBV2 . CASNRDSNQPQHF TGTGCCAGCAACAGGGATAGCAATCAGCCCCAGCATTTT
TRBJ1-4 . TRBV6-5 . CASSRVNNEKLFF TGTGCCAGCAGTAGGGTTAATAATGAAAAACTGTTTTTT
TRBJ1-2 . TRBV3-1/TRBV3-2 . CASSRGGIYGYTF TGTGCCAGCAGCCGCGGGGGGATTTATGGCTACACCTTC
TRBJ2-5 . TRBV6-6 TRBD2 CASSYPGLGGQETQYF TGTGCCAGCAGTTACCCGGGACTAGGGGGGCAAGAGACCCAGTACTTC
TRBJ1-5 . TRBV7-9 . CASSLPRGLQPQHF TGTGCCAGCAGCTTACCTCGGGGCCTACAGCCCCAGCATTTT
TRBJ2-5 . TRBV7-2 TRBD1 CASSWGQGETQYF TGTGCCAGCAGCTGGGGACAGGGAGAGACCCAGTACTTC
TRBJ2-6 . TRBV19 . CASSIVQGGPNVLTF TGTGCCAGTAGTATAGTTCAGGGAGGACCCAACGTCCTGACTTTC
TRBJ2-3 . TRBV12-3/TRBV12-4 . CASRVISTDTQYF TGTGCCAGCAGGGTTATTAGCACAGATACGCAGTATTTT
TRBJ1-5 . TRBV5-8 TRBD1 CASSAGTGTQPQHF TGTGCCAGCAGCGCTGGGACAGGGACTCAGCCCCAGCATTTT